The 24 T cell receptor beta chains below come from one sample, sequenced in a study of blood T cell repertoires in COVID-19. Sequencing used immunoSEQ multiplex PCR; TCRdb keeps in-frame clones, though not all of them. Among 300,000 to 350,000 clones listed, around four fifths were seen once. Material: peripheral blood. Receptor source: a man aged 30-40 years with active or convalescent COVID-19.

The V call is TRBV9, the J call TRBJ2-1; maybe TRBD2 (5 bases). CDR1 and CDR2 from the germline V gene are SGDLS and YYNGEE. The V end lost 1 base, the J end lost 2 bases, and 13 bases lay between the germline ends. This CDR3 contains 16 residues. The CDR3 protein is CASSVSLADAYNEQFF. DNA for the CDR3: TGTGCCAGCAGCGTATCGCTAGCCGATGCCTACAATGAGCAGTTCTTC. Using reference TRBV9 and TRBJ2-1 for the parts outside the CDR3, the full variable domain is DSGVTQTPKHLITATGQRVTLRCSPRSGDLSVYWYQQSLDQGLQFLIQYYNGEERAKGNILERFSAQQFPDLHSELNLSSLELGDSALYFCASSVSLADAYNEQFFGPGTRLTVL.

The rearrangement links TRBV25-1 to TRBJ2-7; no clear D gene. The germline V and J ends were trimmed by 5 bases and 0 bases, with 8 bases remaining between them. Germline-derived CDR1 and CDR2 are MGHDK and SYGVNS. The CDR3 sequence is 13 residues long. The DNA for the CDR3 is TGTGCCAGCAGTACTCTTCTCTCCTACGAGCAGTACTTC. It translates to CASSTLLSYEQYF.

V gene TRBV5-8 combines with J gene TRBJ2-3, with 11 bases identical to TRBD2. CDR3 size: 15 residues. V was clipped by 4 bases and J by 2 bases; unmatched bases: 3. The V gene's germline CDR1 is SGHTS and CDR2 YDEGEE. The CDR3 sequence is CASSTGLAVTDTQYF. The CDR3 DNA sequence: TGTGCCAGCAGCACGGGACTAGCGGTCACAGATACGCAGTATTTT.

This CDR3 is CASSALAGGPENIQYF. The CDR3 DNA sequence: TGTGCCAGCAGTGCATTAGCGGGGGGGCCCGAAAACATTCAGTACTTC. The chain combines TRBV2 with TRBJ2-4; 11 bases align to TRBD2. Germline V gives CDR1 SNHLY, CDR2 FYNNEI. The trim removed 4 bases at V and 5 bases at J, leaving 7 bases unmatched. This CDR3 has 16 amino acids.

V and J are TRBV3-1 (or the pseudogene TRBV3-2) and TRBJ1-1, with 7 bases aligning to TRBD1. The V gene's germline CDR1 is LGHDT and CDR2 YNNKEL (reference sequence). CDR3 size: 14 residues. Trimming took 4 bases from V and 8 from J; bases not matched to a gene: 10. DNA for the CDR3: TGTGCCAGCAGCCGGTCTCAGGGGGAACAGGAAGCTTTCTTT. Its protein product is CASSRSQGEQEAFF.

This clone was counted ten times or more. The V gene is TRBV29-1, the J gene TRBJ1-4; the D is unclear. The V and J ends lost 4 bases and 8 bases respectively, with 17 bases between them. The germline V gene has CDR1 SQVTM and CDR2 ANQGSEA. The CDR3 has 14 amino acids. For the CDR3, the DNA is TGCAGCGTTGGGGTAGGAGGAGAATGGGAAAAACTGTTTTTT. Its protein is CSVGVGGEWEKLFF.

V is TRBV5-1 and J is TRBJ2-4; 7 bases align to TRBD1. The germline V gene has CDR1 SGHRS and CDR2 YFSETQ. The CDR3 extends over 14 amino acids. The ends lost 2 bases at V and 8 bases at J; junction bases unmatched: 7. For the CDR3, the DNA is TGCGCCAGCAGCTTCTCAGGGGGAAGAGACATTCAGTACTTC. This codes for CASSFSGGRDIQYF.

The V call is TRBV5-6, the J call TRBJ2-5; no definite D call. CDR1 is SGHDT, CDR2 YYEEEE, per germline. The CDR3 covers 13 residues. Trimming left V 0 bases short and J 4 bases short, with 7 bases between. The CDR3 is CASSLGALETQYF. The CDR3 DNA reads TGTGCCAGCAGCTTGGGGGCGTTAGAGACCCAGTACTTC. The complete variable domain, with remaining parts taken from reference TRBV5-6 and TRBJ2-5, reads DAGVTQSPTHLIKTRGQQVTLRCSPKSGHDTVSWYQQALGQGPQFIFQYYEEEERQRGNFPDRFSGHQFPNYSSELNVNALLLGDSALYLCASSLGALETQYFGPGTRLLVL.

This rearrangement joins TRBV30 to TRBJ1-1; unclear D gene. CDR3 length: 16 residues. The V end lost 4 bases, the J end lost 5 bases, and 23 bases lay between the germline ends. CDR1 GTSNPN and CDR2 SVGIG come from the germline V gene (reference sequence). In DNA, the CDR3 is TGTGCCTGGACCTCCAACGGGAGCCCCCTTGGGACTGAAGCTTTCTTT. It specifies CAWTSNGSPLGTEAFF. The entire variable domain, with the rest obtained from reference TRBV30 and TRBJ1-1, is as follows: SQTIHQWPATLVQPVGSPLSLECTVEGTSNPNLYWYRQAAGRGLQLLFYSVGIGQISSEVPQNLSASRPQDRQFILSSKKLLLSDSGFYLCAWTSNGSPLGTEAFFGQGTRLTVV.

A word on this clone: The sample carries other DNA sequences with the same CDR3. The V call is TRBV28, the J call TRBJ1-4; D remains ambiguous. V was cut by 4 bases and J by 4 bases, with 4 bases left in between. The CDR3 is 12 residues long. CDR1 and CDR2 from the germline V gene are MDHEN and SYDVKM. The CDR3 sequence is CASSSLNEKLFF. CDR3 coding DNA: TGTGCCAGCAGTTCCCTTAATGAAAAACTGTTTTTT.

V and J are TRBV28 and TRBJ2-3; D might be TRBD2 (6 bases). CDR3 length equals 15 residues. CDR1 is MDHEN and CDR2 is SYDVKM in the germline V gene. Trimming left V 7 bases short and J 0 bases short, with 14 bases between. DNA of the CDR3: TGTGCCAGCACCCCCCGGGGGACTAGCACAGATACGCAGTATTTT. It specifies CASTPRGTSTDTQYF.

This sequence joins TRBV9 and TRBJ2-5; the match to TRBD1 covers 10 bases. The junction had 10 bases not matched to a gene; V was cut back by 3 bases and J by 2 bases. The CDR3 runs 17 residues. From germline, CDR1 is SGDLS and CDR2 YYNGEE. CDR3 sequence reads: CASSDNPDRGIQETQYF. CDR3 coding DNA: TGTGCCAGCAGCGATAACCCGGACAGGGGGATTCAAGAGACCCAGTACTTC. Together with reference TRBV9 and TRBJ2-5, the CDR3 gives the full variable domain: DSGVTQTPKHLITATGQRVTLRCSPRSGDLSVYWYQQSLDQGLQFLIQYYNGEERAKGNILERFSAQQFPDLHSELNLSSLELGDSALYFCASSDNPDRGIQETQYFGPGTRLLVL.

The rearrangement uses TRBV30 and TRBJ2-5; tentative D call: TRBD2 (5 bases). In germline, CDR1 is GTSNPN, CDR2 SVGIG (reference sequence). Trimming removed 1 base from V and 5 bases from J, with 11 bases in between. The CDR3 runs 13 residues. DNA of the CDR3: TGTGCCTGGAGTGGGCCCGCGGGCGAGACCCAGTACTTC. This encodes CAWSGPAGETQYF.

This chain links TRBV18 with TRBJ1-1, with TRBD1 as a possible D gene (6 bases). Between the trimmed V and J ends, which lost 3 bases and 2 bases, there was a span of 10 bases. The V gene's germline CDR1 is KGHSH and CDR2 LQKENI. This CDR3 contains 14 residues. The CDR3 is CASSPTGSNTEAFF. The CDR3 bases are TGTGCCAGCTCACCTACAGGGAGTAACACTGAAGCTTTCTTT.

This chain links TRBV7-3 with TRBJ2-3; a weak D match, TRBD1 (6 bases). CDR1 SGHTA and CDR2 FQGTGA come from the germline V gene. The CDR3 contains 14 residues. Trimming cost V 5 bases and J 2 bases, with 11 bases left between them. CDR3 amino acids: CASSTRGITDTQYF. The CDR3, as DNA: TGTGCCAGCAGCACCAGGGGAATCACAGATACGCAGTATTTT.

The V and J genes are TRBV7-2 and TRBJ1-6; 7 bases align to TRBD1. This CDR3 is built from 16 residues. The trim removed 5 bases at V and 6 bases at J, leaving 10 bases unmatched. CDR1 SGHTA and CDR2 FQGNSA come from the germline V gene. CDR3 coding DNA: TGTGCCAGCAGCCCTCGACAGGGAGTAACTAATTCACCCCTCCACTTT. Its translation: CASSPRQGVTNSPLHF.

The gene calls are TRBV19 and TRBJ1-1, with D possibly TRBD1 on 5 matching bases. This CDR3 has 12 amino acids. V was trimmed by 11 bases and J by 6 bases, leaving 16 bases between them. Germline lookup yields CDR1 LNHDA and CDR2 SQIVND (reference sequence). The CDR3 here is CASGGGGAEAFF. CDR3 DNA: TGTGCCTCGGGCGGAGGAGGGGCTGAAGCTTTCTTT.

V usage is TRBV6-1 and J usage is TRBJ2-1, with a weak D call TRBD1 (6 bases). The V end lost 3 bases, the J end lost 10 bases, and 19 bases lay between the germline ends. The CDR3 has 15 residues. Germline CDR1 and CDR2: MNHNS and SASEGT. The CDR3 nucleotides are TGTGCCAGCAGTGATTCGGGGACATTCGGTCAAGAGCAGTTCTTC. It yields the protein CASSDSGTFGQEQFF.

This chain connects TRBV9 to TRBJ1-6; weak D call: TRBD1 (5 bases). The V and J ends lost 3 bases and 0 bases respectively, with 10 bases between them. The CDR3 consists of 16 residues. Germline lookup yields CDR1 SGDLS and CDR2 YYNGEE. This chain's CDR3 is CASSARGSSYNSPLHF. CDR3 sequence (DNA): TGTGCCAGCAGCGCCCGGGGGAGCTCCTATAATTCACCCCTCCACTTT.

The V call is TRBV20-1, the J call TRBJ1-2; possibly TRBD1 for D (6 bases). CDR3 length: 11 residues. The germline CDR1 and CDR2 sequences are DFQATT and SNEGSKA (reference sequence). CDR3 residues: CSRGGVDGYTF. In nucleotides, the CDR3 is TGCAGCAGGGGAGGGGTGGATGGCTACACCTTC.

The rearrangement uses TRBV3-1 (or the pseudogene TRBV3-2) and TRBJ2-5, with a possible D match to TRBD2 (5 bases). Germline V gene lookup returns CDR1 LGHDT and CDR2 YNNKEL (reference sequence). Trimming took off 9 bases at V and 5 bases at J, with 16 bases between the two ends. The length of the CDR3 is 13 residues. The CDR3 protein is CASALGNAETQYF. The CDR3 coding sequence is TGTGCCAGTGCACTAGGAAATGCGGAGACCCAGTACTTC.

The genes are TRBV3-1 (or the pseudogene TRBV3-2) and TRBJ2-7; TRBD2 matches at 7 bases. V was clipped by 2 bases and J by 0 bases; unmatched bases: 7. Germline lookup yields CDR1 LGHDT and CDR2 YNNKEL (reference sequence). The CDR3 has 16 residues. The CDR3 DNA sequence: TGTGCCAGCAGCCAAAGGCCCGGGGGGTCCTCCTACGAGCAGTACTTC. This encodes CASSQRPGGSSYEQYF.

V and J are TRBV5-1 and TRBJ2-7; D might be TRBD1 (6 bases). Germline CDR1 SGHRS, CDR2 YFSETQ. This CDR3 comprises 14 residues. Trimming stripped 2 bases from V and 1 base from J, with 10 bases between. CDR3 sequence reads: CASSFLGGSYEQYF. Written as DNA, the CDR3 is TGCGCCAGCAGCTTCCTAGGGGGTTCCTACGAGCAGTACTTC.

This chain joins TRBV27 and TRBJ2-3; 12 nucleotides line up with TRBD2. V was clipped by 7 bases and J by 8 bases; unmatched bases: 10. There are 15 residues in the CDR3. Germline assignment: CDR1 MNHEY and CDR2 SMNVEV (reference sequence). The CDR3 nucleotides read TGTGCCAGCAATCCCCTAGCGGGAGGGCCTCCTACGCAGTATTTT. Translation: CASNPLAGGPPTQYF.